These T cell receptor beta chains were read from a single sample in a study of early stage breast cancer tumors. Profiled with immunoSEQ multiplex PCR; TCRdb holds only in-frame clones, not every one. Among around 48,000 clones listed, around 90% were seen once. Sequenced sample: blood. Every receptor here comes from a person between 65 and 80 years old with breast cancer. Each CDR3 is given with its conserved first and last residue.

>TRBV6-5
CASRTDGNTEAFF
>TRBV6-1
CASSEGTQRETQYF
>TRBV5-6
CASSSNSGKETQYF
>TRBV9
CASSPFGGAVSYEQYF
>TRBV6-5
CASRMTSGVYEQYF
>TRBV6-1
CASTPGGKYEQYF
>TRBV4-1
CASSQEQRGYTF
>TRBV9
CASSSLPGETQYF
>TRBV2
CASSLMTGVSNQPQHF
>TRBV6-1
CASMQGPSNYGYTF
>TRBV11-2
CASSLAGGSQYF
>TRBV6-5
CASSYSGLAKNIQYF
>TRBV10-3
CAITASGGTGDTQYF
>TRBV6-6
CASSPGTGWVGGYTF
>TRBV19
CASSRTGEDEKLFF
>TRBV28
CASLSGNYGYTF
>TRBV6-5
CASSYSIGSRETQYF
>TRBV5-1
CASSSGQGAEGYTF
>TRBV4-2
CASSQPGGGRAPETQYF
>TRBV25-1
CASSTGNTEAFF
>TRBV10-3
CASWTSGVRDEQFF
>TRBV6-1
CASNRQRGDTQYF
>TRBV10-3
CAISEGAGMNTEAFF
>TRBV18
CASSPPTRNTEAFF
>TRBV2
CASSEAPLGVLHSPLHF
>TRBV30
CAWSVQTDQPQHF
>TRBV10-1
CASSEQALNTGELFF
>TRBV5-6
CASSFDRHTGELFF
>TRBV5-6
CASSIDFYNSPLHF
>TRBV5-1
CASSSVGLASNEQFF
>TRBV10-3
CAISEEARREKLFF
>TRBV11-3
CASSRGLASNTGELFF
>TRBV19
CASSDRGRGTEAFF
>TRBV29-1
CSVDSGLGSYEQYF
>TRBV10-3
CAIRPGAGTEAFF
>TRBV2
CASSDGGDSYEQYF
>TRBV6-4
CASSLPSRRGQSNQPQHF
>TRBV6-1
CASSEGDFGYEQYF
>TRBV28
CASSSQDPGENIQYF
>TRBV19
CASREQGDQPQHF
>TRBV29-1
CSVAARRGDAEAFF
>TRBV7-2
CASSFQGVETQYF
>TRBV6-5
CASSSLSTGANTEAFF
>TRBV6-5
CASSTRGSGNTIYF
>TRBV5-6
CASRHQGDGYTF
>TRBV5-6
CASRAGAFTGELFF
>TRBV7-9
CASSPQGGGTEAFF
>TRBV4-2
CASSQDRSSYNSPLHF
>TRBV7-7
CASSLRGGWTQYF
>TRBV19
CASSMLGNEQFF
>TRBV6-1
CASSTDRGSYEQYF
>TRBV11-2
CASSLSGRRGTEAFF
>TRBV27
CASSLWGQGASGYTF
>TRBV30
CAWSRGRAGGNEQFF
>TRBV5-6
CASSRGGLVRTDTQYF